This T cell receptor (beta chain) was sequenced during a study of Graves' ophthalmopathy and Graves' hyperthyroidism. Overall study context: At initial diagnosis, peripheral blood was obtained, and this preceded any treatment.

The study amplified TCR beta CDR3 regions using RNA transcripts. HTBI primers were employed in first-round RT-PCR, then a second-round multiplex PCR followed. One entry per CDR3 protein, called by TCRdb with MiXCR from the multiplex PCR reads. The sample holds about 390,000 distinct CDR3 sequences; approximately 15% are singletons and the top ten take about 7%. Ten or more counts support this clonotype. Unmatched junction bases numbered 14, after V lost 0 bases and J lost 5 bases. CDR1 DFQATT and CDR2 SNEGSKA come from the germline V gene (reference sequence). CDR3 length equals 17 residues. The rearrangement uses TRBV20-1 and TRBJ2-7; 9 nucleotides align to TRBD1. This clonotype originated in a woman aged 18-29 years with stable Graves' hyperthyroidism. The sample comprised peripheral blood. CDR3 nucleotide sequence: TGCAGTGCTAGAGAGTCGGGACTCCGGGACAGGGCGGACGAGCAGTACTTC. Translation gives CSARESGLRDRADEQYF.